The rows below give T cell receptor beta chains drawn from one sample of a study of blood T cell repertoires in COVID-19. Sequencing used immunoSEQ multiplex PCR; TCRdb keeps in-frame clones, though not all of them. The sample holds some 26,000 clones, about 90% seen once. The sample consisted of peripheral blood. Receptors originate from a human donor in a cohort sampled during active COVID-19. The CDR3 runs from the conserved cysteine through the conserved F or W. Each record gives: V gene, J gene, clone size, D gene, CDR3 DNA, CDR3 protein. D genes are given only for firm matches. Not all rows give a size; the values are once, few, many and, for expanded clones, a class.

TRBV5-4	TRBJ1-6	NA	TRBD1	TGTGCCAGCAGCCAGGAGGGACAGCAAGATTCACCCCTCCACTTT	CASSQEGQQDSPLHF
TRBV10-3	TRBJ1-2	NA	TRBD1	TGTGCCATCAGGACAGGGGGCGGCTATGGCTACACCTTC	CAIRTGGGYGYTF
TRBV18	TRBJ2-5	NA	TRBD2	TGTGCCAGCTGGCCGGGACTAGAAGAGACCCAGTACTTC	CASWPGLEETQYF
TRBV7-9	TRBJ2-5	NA	NA	TGTGCCAGCAGCCAGGATGGGAGGGAGACCCAGTACTTC	CASSQDGRETQYF
TRBV18	TRBJ1-3	NA	NA	TGTGCCAGCTCACCGTCCCCGGGTGGCCACTCTGGAAACACCATATATTTT	CASSPSPGGHSGNTIYF
TRBV12-3/TRBV12-4	TRBJ2-7	NA	NA	TGTGCCAGCAGTAAATCGTCAACAGGGAAGCAGTACTTC	CASSKSSTGKQYF
TRBV3-1/TRBV3-2	TRBJ1-2	NA	TRBD1	TGTGCCAGCAGCTCCCGGACAGGTTATGGCTACACCTTC	CASSSRTGYGYTF
TRBV19	TRBJ1-1	NA	NA	TGTGCCAGTAGTGTTGCCGGACACTCGGAAGCTTTCTTT	CASSVAGHSEAFF
TRBV7-9	TRBJ2-2	NA	TRBD2	TGTGCAAGGACTAGCTGGGACCAAACCTACACCGGGGAGCTGTTTTTT	CARTSWDQTYTGELFF
TRBV12-3/TRBV12-4	TRBJ2-7	NA	NA	TGTGCCAGCAGTTTGCGTATACGGGAGCAGTACTTC	CASSLRIREQYF
TRBV19	TRBJ2-5	NA	NA	TGTGCCAGTAGTATAGAGGCAGGTGGCCAAGAGACCCAGTACTTC	CASSIEAGGQETQYF
TRBV4-2	TRBJ2-7	few	NA	TGTGCCAGCAGCCAAGACTTGCGGAAGATCAACGAGCAGTACTTC	CASSQDLRKINEQYF
TRBV13	TRBJ2-7	NA	TRBD1	TGTGCCAGCAGCGGACAGGGCTACGAGCAGTACTTC	CASSGQGYEQYF
TRBV7-2	TRBJ1-1	NA	TRBD1	TGTGCCAGCACCCGGACAGGGAGCTTGAACACTGAAGCTTTCTTT	CASTRTGSLNTEAFF
TRBV5-1	TRBJ1-4	NA	TRBD1	TGCGCCAGCAGACTGGGGACAGCTAATGAAAAACTGTTTTTT	CASRLGTANEKLFF
TRBV27	TRBJ2-7	NA	NA	TGTGCCAGCAGTTTATCAGCACAGAGATACTACGAGCAGTACTTC	CASSLSAQRYYEQYF
TRBV16	TRBJ1-5	NA	TRBD1	TGTGCCAGCAGCCCAACCAGGGGGGTGGGTAGCAATCAGCCCCAGCATTTT	CASSPTRGVGSNQPQHF
TRBV11-3	TRBJ2-7	NA	NA	TGTGCCAGCAGCTTAGGCAGGGACTCCTACGAGCAGTACTTC	CASSLGRDSYEQYF
TRBV5-1	TRBJ2-3	NA	NA	TGCGCCAGCAGGCCGGCACCCAACAGGTTAGGTACGCAGTATTTT	CASRPAPNRLGTQYF
TRBV2	TRBJ2-5	NA	TRBD2	TGTGCCAGCAGTGAAGGGGTAGCGGGACCTCAAGAGACCCAGTACTTC	CASSEGVAGPQETQYF
TRBV1	TRBJ2-7	NA	NA	TGCACCAGCAGCCAAACAGGGGGTGACGGCGCGCAGTACTTC	CTSSQTGGDGAQYF
TRBV9	TRBJ2-6	few	NA	TGTGCCAGCAGTGCACAGGGATCAGGGGCCAACGTCCTGACTTTC	CASSAQGSGANVLTF
TRBV10-3	TRBJ2-7	NA	NA	TGTGCCGCCTTAGACAGGGAGGAGGACGAGCAGTACTTC	CAALDREEDEQYF
TRBV6-4	TRBJ2-3	NA	NA	TGTGCCAGCAGTGACTCGATAGGGCGCGGGACAGATACGCAGTATTTT	CASSDSIGRGTDTQYF
TRBV4-2	TRBJ2-3	NA	NA	TGTGCCAGCAGCCACCCAGGCAACTTAGATAAAGATACGCAGTATTTT	CASSHPGNLDKDTQYF
TRBV30	TRBJ1-5	NA	TRBD1	TGTGCCTGTACCGGGACAGGTTATAGCAATCAGCCCCAGCATTTT	CACTGTGYSNQPQHF
TRBV4-1	TRBJ2-1	NA	TRBD2	TGCGCCAGCAGCCACACCCCAAGTAGCGGGGGGGGTAATGAGCAGTTCTTC	CASSHTPSSGGGNEQFF
TRBV4-2	TRBJ2-5	NA	NA	TGTGCCAGCAGCCGTACTAGTAGAGGCGCGGAGGAGACCCAGTACTTC	CASSRTSRGAEETQYF
TRBV27	TRBJ1-2	NA	NA	TGTGCCAGCAGCAAAATTCCAGGGGCTGGCTACACCTTC	CASSKIPGAGYTF
TRBV5-1	TRBJ2-1	once	TRBD2	TGCGCCAGCAGCCTCGGCGGGGGGGCGTGGTACAATGAGCAGTTCTTC	CASSLGGGAWYNEQFF
TRBV10-1	TRBJ2-7	NA	NA	TGCGCCAGCAGTCCCGGGGGAACCTACGAGCAGTACTTC	CASSPGGTYEQYF
TRBV3-1/TRBV3-2	TRBJ2-2	few	TRBD2	TGTGCCAGCAGCCATGAGGGACTAGCGGCTCCCAGGGAGCTGTTTTTT	CASSHEGLAAPRELFF
TRBV9	TRBJ2-2	NA	TRBD1	TGTGCCAGCAGCCTGCTACAGGGGGCCACCGGGGAGCTGTTTTTT	CASSLLQGATGELFF
TRBV7-9	TRBJ2-7	NA	NA	TGTGCCAGCAGCTATTCCTCGGTTGGCGAGCAGTACTTC	CASSYSSVGEQYF
TRBV19	TRBJ2-3	NA	NA	TGTGCCAGTAAAGCCGGGGGGCCCATAGATACGCAGTATTTT	CASKAGGPIDTQYF
TRBV6-6	TRBJ1-1	NA	NA	TGTGCCAGCAGTTACCCCCCCCCAAACACTGAAGCTTTCTTT	CASSYPPPNTEAFF
TRBV13	TRBJ1-2	NA	NA	TGTGCCAGCAGCTTGCGGGTTCCCTATGGCTACACCTTC	CASSLRVPYGYTF
TRBV12-3/TRBV12-4	TRBJ1-3	NA	NA	TGTGCCAGCAGTTTTGAGGGTCGAAACACCATATATTTT	CASSFEGRNTIYF
TRBV18	TRBJ2-5	NA	TRBD2	TGTGCCAGCTCAATCTCGACTAGCGGGACAAAAGAGACCCAGTACTTC	CASSISTSGTKETQYF
TRBV6-5	TRBJ2-7	NA	NA	TGTGCCAGCAGCGTTCAAGGGGCTTCCTACGAGCAGTACTTC	CASSVQGASYEQYF
TRBV6-1	TRBJ2-1	NA	NA	TGTGCCAGCAGTGAAAATCCCCAGGGGGGCTACAATGAGCAGTTCTTC	CASSENPQGGYNEQFF
TRBV7-6	TRBJ1-2	few	NA	TGTGCCAGCAGCTTAACCGGGAGCTATGGCTACACCTTC	CASSLTGSYGYTF
TRBV5-5	TRBJ1-1	NA	TRBD1	TGTGCCAGCAGCTGGGATGGGACAGCCGAGGGTTTCTTT	CASSWDGTAEGFF
TRBV6-4	TRBJ2-2	NA	TRBD2	TGTGCCAGCTGCCAGGGACTAGCAGGCAACGGGGAGCTGTTTTTT	CASCQGLAGNGELFF
TRBV2	TRBJ2-7	NA	NA	TGTGCCAGCAGCGTATTAAACTACGAGCAGTACTTC	CASSVLNYEQYF